One and the same sample provided the 20 T cell receptor beta chains below, sequenced in a study of vaccination and CD4 T cells after COVID-19. Antigen specificity for these receptors is unknown. Researchers used the Oncomine TCR Beta short-read assay to sequence DNA from cultured CD4+ T cells. TCRdb reanalysed the PCR reads using MiXCR and keeps one entry per CDR3 protein. The profile covers around 26,000 distinct CDR3 sequences, with 50% appearing a single time and 28% taken by the ten largest. Treatment meaning: approximately 9-day PBMC culture with coronavirus spike peptide pools or control peptides (ViraFEST assay). The sequencing used CD4+ T cells from blood, cultured in vitro, collected before SARS-CoV-2 vaccination. The receptors derive from a human donor who received a COVID-19 vaccine.

This chain connects TRBV6-2 or TRBV6-3 to TRBJ1-2, with TRBD1 as a possible D gene (5 bases). The ends were cut back, 4 bases at V and 8 bases at J, with 11 bases in the middle. The CDR3 is made up of 12 amino acids. Germline CDR1 MNHEY, CDR2 SVGEGT. The CDR3, as DNA: TGTGCCAGCAGTTCTCCCTGGGACGGCTACACCTTC. Residues: CASSSPWDGYTF.

The CDR3 loop is CSARDIQGRNSPLHF. The CDR3 region has the DNA TGCAGTGCTAGAGATATCCAGGGGCGGAATTCACCCCTCCACTTT. The chain links TRBV20-1 to TRBJ1-6; possibly TRBD1 for D (6 bases). The V gene's germline CDR1 is DFQATT and CDR2 SNEGSKA (reference sequence). This CDR3 is built from 15 residues. V gave up 0 bases and J gave up 7 bases, with 13 bases separating them.

The chain carries TRBV5-1 and TRBJ2-6, with D unclear. Germline lookup yields CDR1 SGHRS and CDR2 YFSETQ. The CDR3 spans 16 residues. The ends were cut back, 3 bases at V and 1 base at J, with 11 bases in the middle. The DNA for the CDR3 is TGCGCCAGCAGCTCATCCGGGCGATCTGGGGCCAACGTCCTGACTTTC. Translating gives CASSSSGRSGANVLTF.

This rearrangement joins TRBV6-1 to TRBJ1-6; D gene ambiguous. Trimming took 2 bases from V and 9 from J, leaving 11 bases between them. The CDR3 has 14 residues. Germline V lookup: CDR1 MNHNS, CDR2 SASEGT. The CDR3 region is CASSEPGFISPLHF. The CDR3 DNA sequence: TGTGCCAGCAGTGAACCGGGGTTTATTTCACCCCTCCACTTT.

For this clonotype: The germline gene is not matched at one end of the junction; a read error may be the cause. This sequence joins TRBV18 and TRBJ2-3, with D perhaps given as TRBD1 or TRBD2 (5 bases each). CDR3 size: 15 residues. The germline V gene encodes CDR1 KGHSH and CDR2 LQKENI. The CDR3 DNA reads as TGTGCCAGCTCACCAGGGGACCGGGCGGCAGACACGCAGTATTTT. Translation: CASSPGDRAADTQYF.

The chain employs TRBV20-1 and TRBJ1-2; 9 bases fit TRBD1. This CDR3 has 14 residues. Germline trimming cut 1 base from V and 3 bases from J; bases unmatched to any gene: 3. Germline values: CDR1 DFQATT, CDR2 SNEGSKA (reference sequence). Here the CDR3 DNA reads TGCAGTGCTAGAGGCACAGGGGGCCACTATGGCTACACCTTC. It specifies CSARGTGGHYGYTF.

The V call is TRBV12-3 or TRBV12-4, the J call TRBJ1-1, with D maybe TRBD1 (6 bases). Trimming shortened V by 6 bases and J by 8 bases, and 10 bases separated the two germline ends. CDR3 length: 11 residues. DNA of the CDR3: TGTGCCAGCAGCCAAGGGGGGGAAGCTTTCTTT. Translating it yields CASSQGGEAFF.

The chain combines TRBV7-3 with TRBJ2-1; 9 bases line up with TRBD1. This CDR3 has 14 residues. V lost 8 bases to trimming and J lost 7 bases; unmatched junction nucleotides: 9. Germline CDR1 SGHTA, CDR2 FQGTGA. In nucleotides, the CDR3 is TGTGCCAGCTCAACGGACAGGGGTATGAATGAGCAGTTCTTC. This sequence encodes CASSTDRGMNEQFF.

This clonotype was counted a few times. V gene TRBV6-1 combines with J gene TRBJ1-5; TRBD1 matches at 10 bases. The CDR3 is 16 amino acids. From germline, CDR1 is MNHNS and CDR2 SASEGT. Trimming at V came to 4 bases and at J to 7 bases, leaving 10 bases not matched to a gene. CDR3 bases: TGTGCCAGCAGTGTTACTTTGGGACAGGGGAGGCAGCCCCAGCATTTT. Its protein product is CASSVTLGQGRQPQHF.

The chain is built from TRBV10-3 and TRBJ1-6; D possibly corresponds to TRBD1 (5 bases). Germline V gene sequence: CDR1 ENHRY, CDR2 SYGVKD. CDR3 length: 21 amino acids. Trimming took off 3 bases at V and 8 bases at J, with 32 bases between the two ends. CDR3 residues: CAISDRTNFPGSDRSHSPLHF. CDR3 bases: TGTGCCATCAGTGATCGGACAAACTTCCCCGGATCCGACAGATCACATTCACCCCTCCACTTT.

The rearrangement uses TRBV20-1 and TRBJ2-1; 12 bases line up with TRBD2. The ends lost 1 base at V and 10 bases at J; junction bases unmatched: 8. CDR3 length: 15 amino acids. Germline lookup yields CDR1 DFQATT and CDR2 SNEGSKA (reference sequence). CDR3 in DNA: TGCAGTGCTAGAGGTCCTAGCGGGGGGGCAGCCGAGCAGTTCTTC. This gives the protein CSARGPSGGAAEQFF.

A few counts support this clonotype. V gene TRBV6-1 combines with J gene TRBJ1-1; weak D call: TRBD1 (5 bases). This CDR3 comprises 14 residues. V was cut by 3 bases and J by 7 bases, with 15 bases left in between. Germline lookup yields CDR1 MNHNS and CDR2 SASEGT. The CDR3 region is CASSDGATVGEAFF. CDR3 DNA: TGTGCCAGCAGTGACGGGGCGACAGTGGGTGAAGCTTTCTTT.

The chain couples TRBV30 to TRBJ1-1; 7 bases line up with TRBD1. This CDR3 spans 14 amino acids. CDR1 is GTSNPN, CDR2 SVGIG, per germline (reference sequence). J gave up 5 bases and V 5 bases, and 11 bases lay outside the gene matches. The CDR3 coding sequence is TGTGCCTGGGACAGGGCCGTGGGGGTTACTGAAGCTTTCTTT. Amino acid sequence: CAWDRAVGVTEAFF.

This chain links TRBV7-9 with TRBJ1-5, with 7 bases fitting TRBD1. CDR1 is SEHNR and CDR2 is FQNEAQ in the germline V gene (reference sequence). Unmatched junction bases numbered 11, after V lost 5 bases and J lost 16 bases. The CDR3 length is 12 residues. The CDR3 reads CASSDRQGFFHF. CDR3 in DNA: TGTGCCAGCAGCGATCGACAGGGTTTTTTTCATTTT.

The chain uses TRBV30 and TRBJ1-1, with D perhaps matching TRBD1 (5 bases). The length of the CDR3 is 12 residues. Germline loops: CDR1 GTSNPN, CDR2 SVGIG (reference sequence). Deletions cut 7 bases from V and 1 base from J, with 10 bases between. Here the CDR3 reads CASNQGNTEAFF. The CDR3 nucleotides read TGTGCCTCTAACCAGGGGAACACTGAAGCTTTCTTT.

The V gene is TRBV2, the J gene TRBJ2-6; D not resolved. CDR3 size: 14 residues. Looked up from germline, CDR1 is SNHLY and CDR2 is FYNNEI. Trimming removed 6 bases from V and 1 base from J, with 7 bases in between. The CDR3 loop reads CASRAESGANVLTF. In DNA form, the CDR3 reads TGTGCCAGCAGGGCCGAATCTGGGGCCAACGTCCTGACTTTC.

This chain connects TRBV5-4 to TRBJ2-7; TRBD1 or TRBD2 may be the D gene (5 bases each). The V end lost 4 bases, the J end lost 3 bases, and 14 bases lay between the germline ends. The CDR3 has 14 amino acids. Per the germline V gene, CDR1 is SGHNT and CDR2 is YYREEE (reference sequence). The CDR3 reads CASSPWGSVYEQYF. Here the CDR3 DNA reads TGTGCCAGCAGCCCGTGGGGGTCCGTCTACGAGCAGTACTTC.

This clonotype appeared a few times. The rearrangement links TRBV4-1 to TRBJ1-3; maybe TRBD1 (5 bases). CDR3 size: 15 residues. Germline V CDR1 and CDR2: MGHRA, YSYEKL. V dropped 3 bases and J dropped 1 base, with 10 bases sitting between them. The CDR3 bases are TGCGCCAGCAGCCAGACCAGGGATTCTGGAAACACCATATATTTT. As protein: CASSQTRDSGNTIYF.

The CDR3 reads CASSLGPSTEAFF. In DNA form, the CDR3 reads TGTGCCAGCAGCTTAGGGCCATCCACTGAAGCTTTCTTT. The rearrangement uses TRBV7-2 and TRBJ1-1; no definite D call. CDR3 length: 13 residues. Germline loops: CDR1 SGHTA, CDR2 FQGNSA. Trimming took 1 base from V and 4 from J, leaving 7 bases between them. The variable domain in full, with the rest retrieved from reference TRBV7-2 and TRBJ1-1, is GAGVSQSPSNKVTEKGKDVELRCDPISGHTALYWYRQSLGQGLEFLIYFQGNSAPDKSGLPSDRFSAERTGGSVSTLTIQRTQQEDSAVYLCASSLGPSTEAFFGQGTRLTVV.

There are a few counts of this clonotype. V and J are TRBV27 and TRBJ2-7; possible D gene TRBD1, 6 bases. Looked up from germline, CDR1 is MNHEY and CDR2 is SMNVEV (reference sequence). The CDR3 consists of 13 residues. V lost 5 bases to trimming and J lost 3 bases, with 11 bases between them. Written as DNA, the CDR3 is TGTGCCAGCAGTGGTGGACAGCACTACGAGCAGTACTTC. It yields the protein CASSGGQHYEQYF.